This T cell receptor (beta chain) comes out of a study of shared clonotypes between healthy human individuals. Study-level information: A couple of female and a few male donors aged 18 to 49 were enrolled. Study-level points and caveats: All-four-donor shared clonotypes had higher generation probabilities than non-shared clonotypes did.

Regarding this clone: Its target is unknown.

A CD45RA+ naive subset and a CD45RA-negative memory subset were split from CD4+ cells. Produced via immunoSEQ multiplex PCR; TCRdb's table is partial and in-frame only. The table shows over 2 million clones, with about nine tenths occurring only once. This CDR3 has 16 residues. The V segment lost 4 bases and the J segment 5 bases; nucleotides outside the gene matches: 7. CDR1 is MNHEY and CDR2 is SMNVEV in the germline V gene (reference sequence). The chain recombines TRBV27 with TRBJ2-3; 12 bases are shared with TRBD2. This receptor was identified in a man younger than 30 in good health. Some clones in this sample may be carry-over from other donors' samples. The sample comprised naive CD4+ T cells from PBMCs. Indicated subset: CD45RA+ positively selected. In DNA, the CDR3 is TGTGCCAGCAGTTCCCGACTAGCGGGAGTGAAAGATACGCAGTATTTT. The encoded protein is CASSSRLAGVKDTQYF.